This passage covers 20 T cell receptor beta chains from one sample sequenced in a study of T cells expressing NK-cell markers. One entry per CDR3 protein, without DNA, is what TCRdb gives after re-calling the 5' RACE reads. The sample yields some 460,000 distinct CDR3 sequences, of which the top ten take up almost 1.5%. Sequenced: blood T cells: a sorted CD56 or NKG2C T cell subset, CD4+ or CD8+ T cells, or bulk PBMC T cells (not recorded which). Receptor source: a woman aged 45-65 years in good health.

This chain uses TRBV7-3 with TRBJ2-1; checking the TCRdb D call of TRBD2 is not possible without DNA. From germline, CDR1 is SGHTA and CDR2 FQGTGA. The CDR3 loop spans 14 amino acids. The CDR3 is CASSDPGINNEQFF.

This CDR3 reads CASKHSLGGGETQYF. The chain has TRBV6-1 and TRBJ2-5; the TCRdb call, TRBD2, lacks DNA for checking. Germline V lookup: CDR1 MNHNS, CDR2 SASEGT. This CDR3 has 15 amino acids.

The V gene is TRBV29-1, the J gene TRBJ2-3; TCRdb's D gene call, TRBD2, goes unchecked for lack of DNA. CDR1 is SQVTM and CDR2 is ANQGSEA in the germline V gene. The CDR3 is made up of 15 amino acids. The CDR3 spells CSVELAGGRGDTQYF.

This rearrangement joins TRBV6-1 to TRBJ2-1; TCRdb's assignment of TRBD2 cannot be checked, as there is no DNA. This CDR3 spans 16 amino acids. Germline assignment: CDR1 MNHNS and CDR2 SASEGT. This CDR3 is CASSTPSGSSYNEQFF.

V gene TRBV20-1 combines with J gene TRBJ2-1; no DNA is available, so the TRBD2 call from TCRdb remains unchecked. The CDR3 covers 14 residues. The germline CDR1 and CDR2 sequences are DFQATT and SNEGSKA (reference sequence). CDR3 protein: CSARGTGLSYEQFF.

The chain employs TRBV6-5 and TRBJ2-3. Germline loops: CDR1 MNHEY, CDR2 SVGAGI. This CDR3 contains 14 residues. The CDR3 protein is CASSSNGGTDTQYF.

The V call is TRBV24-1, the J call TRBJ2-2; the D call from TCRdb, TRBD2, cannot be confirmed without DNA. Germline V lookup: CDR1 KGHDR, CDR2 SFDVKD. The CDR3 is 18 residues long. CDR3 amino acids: CATSDVTSFGANTGELFF.

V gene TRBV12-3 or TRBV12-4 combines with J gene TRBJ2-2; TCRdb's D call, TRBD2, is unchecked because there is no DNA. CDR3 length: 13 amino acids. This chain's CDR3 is CASNREGTGELFF.

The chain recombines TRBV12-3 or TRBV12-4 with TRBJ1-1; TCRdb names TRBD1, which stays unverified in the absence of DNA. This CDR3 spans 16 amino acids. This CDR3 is CASRPLQGSMNTEAFF.

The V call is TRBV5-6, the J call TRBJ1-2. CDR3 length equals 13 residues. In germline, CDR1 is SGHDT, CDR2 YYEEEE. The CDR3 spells CASRTGLDYGYTF.

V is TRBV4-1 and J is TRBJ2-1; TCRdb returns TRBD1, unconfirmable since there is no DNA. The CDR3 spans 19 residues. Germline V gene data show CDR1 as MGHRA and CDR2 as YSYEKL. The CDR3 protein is CASSQDYRGSHLSYNEQFF.

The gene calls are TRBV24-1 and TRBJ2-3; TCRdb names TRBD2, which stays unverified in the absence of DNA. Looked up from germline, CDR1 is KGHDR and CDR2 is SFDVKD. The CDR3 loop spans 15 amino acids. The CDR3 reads CATSDSRELTDTQYF.

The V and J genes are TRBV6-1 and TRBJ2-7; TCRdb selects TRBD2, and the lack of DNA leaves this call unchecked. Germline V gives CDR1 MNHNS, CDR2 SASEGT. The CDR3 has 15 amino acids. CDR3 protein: CASSVGGLAGLEQYF.

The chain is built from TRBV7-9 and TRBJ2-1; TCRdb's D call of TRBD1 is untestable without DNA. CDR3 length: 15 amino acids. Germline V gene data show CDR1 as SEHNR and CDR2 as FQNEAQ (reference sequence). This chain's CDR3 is CASSLDGTGRDEQFF.

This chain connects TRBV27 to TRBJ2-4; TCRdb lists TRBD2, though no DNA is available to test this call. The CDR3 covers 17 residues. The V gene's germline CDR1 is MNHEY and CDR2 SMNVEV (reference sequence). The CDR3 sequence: CASSLSPGGMAKNIQYF.

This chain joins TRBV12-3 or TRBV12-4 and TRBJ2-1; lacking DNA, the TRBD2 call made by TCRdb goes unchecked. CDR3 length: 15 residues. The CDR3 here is CASSSPSGSLNEQFF.

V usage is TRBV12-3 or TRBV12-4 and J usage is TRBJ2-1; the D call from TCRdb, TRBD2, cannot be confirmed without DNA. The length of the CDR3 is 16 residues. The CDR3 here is CASRGLAGGAYNEQFF.

The CDR3 sequence: CASSPVEYTEAFF. The J gene is TRBJ1-1, the V gene TRBV18. The CDR3 consists of 13 residues. CDR1 and CDR2 from the germline V gene are KGHSH and LQKENI.

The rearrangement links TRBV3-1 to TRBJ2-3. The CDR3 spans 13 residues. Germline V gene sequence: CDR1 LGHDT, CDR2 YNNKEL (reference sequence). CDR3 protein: CASKETVRDTQYF.

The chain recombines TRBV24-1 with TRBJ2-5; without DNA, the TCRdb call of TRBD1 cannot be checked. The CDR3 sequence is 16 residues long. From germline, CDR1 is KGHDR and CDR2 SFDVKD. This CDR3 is CATSEGGAAKQETQYF.